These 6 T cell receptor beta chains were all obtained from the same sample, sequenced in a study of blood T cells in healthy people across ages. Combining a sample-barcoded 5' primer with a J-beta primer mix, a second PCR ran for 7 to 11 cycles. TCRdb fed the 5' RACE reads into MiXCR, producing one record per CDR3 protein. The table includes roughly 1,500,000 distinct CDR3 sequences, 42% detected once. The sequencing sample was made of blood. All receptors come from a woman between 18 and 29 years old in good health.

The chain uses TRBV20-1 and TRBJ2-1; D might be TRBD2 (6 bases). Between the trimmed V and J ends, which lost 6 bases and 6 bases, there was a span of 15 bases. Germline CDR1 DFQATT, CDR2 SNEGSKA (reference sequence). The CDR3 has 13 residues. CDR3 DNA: TGCAGTGCCGTCAAAGTGGGGGGCAATGAGCAGTTCTTC. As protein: CSAVKVGGNEQFF.

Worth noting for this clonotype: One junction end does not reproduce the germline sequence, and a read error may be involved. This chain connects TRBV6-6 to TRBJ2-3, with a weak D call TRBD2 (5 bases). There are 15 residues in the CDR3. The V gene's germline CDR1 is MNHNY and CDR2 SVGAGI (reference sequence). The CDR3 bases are TGTGCCGGCAGGTCGGACTCCACTAGCACAGATACGCAGTATTTT. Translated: CAGRSDSTSTDTQYF.

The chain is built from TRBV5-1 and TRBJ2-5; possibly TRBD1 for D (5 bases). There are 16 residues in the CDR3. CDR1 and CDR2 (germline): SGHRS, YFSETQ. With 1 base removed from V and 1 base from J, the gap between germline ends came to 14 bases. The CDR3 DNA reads TGCGCCAGCAGCTTGCGGGTACAGGTCGGCCAAGAGACCCAGTACTTC. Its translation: CASSLRVQVGQETQYF.

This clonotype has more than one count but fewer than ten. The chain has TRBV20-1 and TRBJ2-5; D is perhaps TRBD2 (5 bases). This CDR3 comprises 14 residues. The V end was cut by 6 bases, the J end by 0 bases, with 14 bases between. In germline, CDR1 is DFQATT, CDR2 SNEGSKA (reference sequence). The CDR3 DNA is TGCAGTGCCGGCGGACTCTCGTACCAAGAGACCCAGTACTTC. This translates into CSAGGLSYQETQYF.

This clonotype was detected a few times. The CDR3, as DNA: TGCGCCAGCAGCTTGGTAGCGGCTAGCGGGAGTTACGAGCAGTACTTC. As protein: CASSLVAASGSYEQYF. The chain couples TRBV5-1 to TRBJ2-7, with 10 bases fitting TRBD2. The V and J ends lost 0 bases and 4 bases, in that order; junction bases with no gene match: 7. This CDR3 contains 16 residues. Germline values: CDR1 SGHRS, CDR2 YFSETQ. The variable domain in full, with the rest retrieved from reference TRBV5-1 and TRBJ2-7, is KAGVTQTPRYLIKTRGQQVTLSCSPISGHRSVSWYQQTPGQGLQFLFEYFSETQRNKGNFPGRFSGRQFSNSRSEMNVSTLELGDSALYLCASSLVAASGSYEQYFGPGTRLTVT.

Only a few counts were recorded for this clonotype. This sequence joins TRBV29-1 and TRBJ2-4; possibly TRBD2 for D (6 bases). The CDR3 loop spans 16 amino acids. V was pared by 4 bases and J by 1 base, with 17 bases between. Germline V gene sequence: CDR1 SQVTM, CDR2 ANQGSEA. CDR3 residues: CSVVPSAGRAKNIQYF. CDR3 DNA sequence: TGCAGCGTTGTGCCGAGCGCGGGACGGGCCAAAAACATTCAGTACTTC.